Sequencing of this T cell receptor (beta chain) was carried out in a study of identical twins. TCRdb fed the 5' RACE reads into MiXCR, producing one record per CDR3 protein. The sample includes roughly 570,000 distinct CDR3 sequences, roughly 9.5% of them seen just once. V trimming: 2 bases; J trimming: 4 bases; junction bases outside the gene matches: 10. Germline CDR1 SQVTM, CDR2 ANQGSEA. The CDR3 is 17 residues long. This clonotype was seen at least ten times. In addition, the sample was reused for a study of yellow fever vaccine responses in identical twins.

The sample was PBMCs. The chain recombines TRBV29-1 with TRBJ2-5, with 13 bases fitting TRBD2. The receptor was isolated from a woman aged 18 to 35 in good health. This chain's CDR3 is CSVEIGLAGAPGETQYF. As DNA, the CDR3 is TGCAGCGTTGAAATCGGACTAGCGGGAGCCCCTGGAGAGACCCAGTACTTC.